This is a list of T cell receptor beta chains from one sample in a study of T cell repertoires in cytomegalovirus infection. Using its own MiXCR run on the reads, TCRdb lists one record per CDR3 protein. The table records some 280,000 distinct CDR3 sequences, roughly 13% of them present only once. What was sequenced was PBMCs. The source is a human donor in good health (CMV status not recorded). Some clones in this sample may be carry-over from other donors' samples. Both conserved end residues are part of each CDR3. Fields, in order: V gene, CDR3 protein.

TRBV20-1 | CSASQPSGHTDTQYF
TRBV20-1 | CSAPNLASGDSYNEQFF
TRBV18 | CASSPQGGASTDTQYF
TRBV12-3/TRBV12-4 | CASSRRQGYEQYF
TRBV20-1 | CSAHLRVMGLNGYTF
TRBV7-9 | CASSSINRDGYTF
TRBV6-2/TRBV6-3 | CASRAIQASYEQYF
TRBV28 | CASSLIWNTEAFF
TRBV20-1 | CSVETDGTKGYTF
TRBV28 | CASSLPGSAFF
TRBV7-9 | CASSFLRGLGANVLTF
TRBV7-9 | CASSLNGDRGETQYF
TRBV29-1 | CSVEQSYNEQFF
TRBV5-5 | CASSGDSGYYYEQYF
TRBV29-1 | CSFLPGLAGVGEQFF
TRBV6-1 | CASSQSGTSGYEQYF
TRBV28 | CASSTRDSPASPLHF
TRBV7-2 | CASSKNGREQFF
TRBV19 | CASSTPLGGSYEQYF
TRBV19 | CASSGQFSNTEAFF
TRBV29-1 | CSVERDYEQYF
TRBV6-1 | CASSDGTENQPQHF
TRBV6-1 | CASSELLPGTEAFF
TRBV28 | CASSPGLEGTQYF
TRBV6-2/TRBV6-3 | CASSYYGKRTDTQYF
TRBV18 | CASSPRPPGEQYF
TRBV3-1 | CASSQASRHTGELFF
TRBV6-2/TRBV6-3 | CASSYPLGLPYEQYF
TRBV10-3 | CATATPRGPRTYNEQFF
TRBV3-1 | CASSHRAEQYF
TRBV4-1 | CASTPRLGENEQFF
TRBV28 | CASSGGGTSYGYTF
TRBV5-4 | CASSFSENRLAGGFSSYEQYF
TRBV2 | CASSDRPIWEAFF
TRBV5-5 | CASSFSPGQGLQETQYF
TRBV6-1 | CASTSGGAVSETQYF
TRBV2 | CASRGQVVHTDTQYF
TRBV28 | CASTTSGRAQETQYF
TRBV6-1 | CASSESNSGANVLTF
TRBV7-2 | CASSLDGGSRERETQYF
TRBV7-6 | CASSRGDEAFF
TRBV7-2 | CASSLVSSGAYEQYF
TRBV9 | CASSVDRRNTEAFF
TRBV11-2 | CASSYKGREAFF
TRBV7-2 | CARSLRGQEPQHF
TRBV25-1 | CASSVGQTEAFF
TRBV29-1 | CSVLPGDTEAFF
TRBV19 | CASIPRGALGPLHF
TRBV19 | CASKPYGNTEAFF
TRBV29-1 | CSVYRGGETQYF
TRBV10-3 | CAISDTGFNQPQHF